These T cell receptor beta chains were read from a single sample in a study of OX40 agonist ivuxolimab in advanced cancers. Clones were read by immunoSEQ multiplex PCR, and TCRdb kept only the in-frame ones, dropping some. This table has fewer than 60,000 clones, about 85% appearing once. The sequenced sample was CD4+ or CD8+ T cells sorted from blood, obtained in a trial of the OX40 agonist ivuxolimab. Source of these receptors: an adult with an advanced solid tumor such as melanoma, head and neck, liver or kidney cancer. Both conserved end residues are part of each CDR3.

V gene	J gene	CDR3 protein
TRBV20-1	TRBJ2-1	CSADRGNEQFF
TRBV20-1	TRBJ1-5	CSAGDRPQHF
TRBV7-2	TRBJ2-5	CASSPGLAGQETQYF
TRBV30	TRBJ2-2	CAWKRTATGELFF
TRBV27	TRBJ2-7	CASSLSGTYSMEQYF
TRBV28	TRBJ2-1	CASRATSYNEQFF
TRBV30	TRBJ1-2	CAFSRDRGIYGYTF
TRBV6-5	TRBJ2-6	CASQPGSSGANVLTF
TRBV27	TRBJ1-4	CASSLWTGANEKLFF
TRBV20-1	TRBJ1-1	CSARPGLEAFF
TRBV6-1	TRBJ2-7	CASRRTSGSYEQYF
TRBV6-6	TRBJ1-4	CASEGTGDEKLFF
TRBV10-3	TRBJ2-5	CAISADRDLETQYF
TRBV9	TRBJ2-4	CASSVGTSGVGSKNIQYF
TRBV15	TRBJ1-5	CATSRDWSQPQHF
TRBV18	TRBJ1-2	CASSQGGGQVYGYTF
TRBV28	TRBJ1-4	CASSLFRSSNEKLFF
TRBV28	TRBJ2-2	CASNFRTKNTGELFF
TRBV6-5	TRBJ2-5	CASSYSGAQETQYF
TRBV20-1	TRBJ2-5	CSGVEETQYF
TRBV5-4	TRBJ2-3	CASSPRLAGNTDTQYF
TRBV11-3	TRBJ2-1	CASSLDESSYNEQFF
TRBV28	TRBJ1-5	CASSSNRGVQPQHF
TRBV7-2	TRBJ2-5	CASSSPTFKETQYF
TRBV28	TRBJ2-3	CASSFAGVDTQYF
TRBV6-1	TRBJ2-7	CASNGQGTYEQYF
TRBV7-9	TRBJ1-2	CASRLGTGDGYTF
TRBV20-1	TRBJ1-2	CSAFSRAIPF
TRBV7-9	TRBJ2-7	CASSLADISYEQYF